This TCR beta chain emerged from a study of T cells in tuberculosis. Broader study findings: Smaller distances to GMM-specific TCRs suggested their expansion in active tuberculosis. Cases with active tuberculosis were adults, while controls were adolescents.

The CDR3 consists of 14 residues. From germline, CDR1 is SGHVS and CDR2 FQNEAQ. With 4 bases clipped from V and 3 bases from J, the junction kept 6 bases outside the gene matches. Sequencing used immunoSEQ multiplex PCR; TCRdb keeps in-frame clones, though not all of them. The table includes some 30,000 clones, 86% detected once. In this sample, this clone turned up once. Its antigen is not known. Time point: new active TB diagnosis, blood taken before or within 7 days of starting treatment. The TCR comes from an adult with tuberculosis. The sequences come from PBMCs, collected at tuberculosis diagnosis. The rearrangement uses TRBV7-8 and TRBJ2-7; 7 bases line up with TRBD1. The CDR3 loop reads CASSSTRQGYEQYF. In DNA, the CDR3 is TGTGCCAGCAGCTCAACCAGACAGGGCTACGAGCAGTACTTC.